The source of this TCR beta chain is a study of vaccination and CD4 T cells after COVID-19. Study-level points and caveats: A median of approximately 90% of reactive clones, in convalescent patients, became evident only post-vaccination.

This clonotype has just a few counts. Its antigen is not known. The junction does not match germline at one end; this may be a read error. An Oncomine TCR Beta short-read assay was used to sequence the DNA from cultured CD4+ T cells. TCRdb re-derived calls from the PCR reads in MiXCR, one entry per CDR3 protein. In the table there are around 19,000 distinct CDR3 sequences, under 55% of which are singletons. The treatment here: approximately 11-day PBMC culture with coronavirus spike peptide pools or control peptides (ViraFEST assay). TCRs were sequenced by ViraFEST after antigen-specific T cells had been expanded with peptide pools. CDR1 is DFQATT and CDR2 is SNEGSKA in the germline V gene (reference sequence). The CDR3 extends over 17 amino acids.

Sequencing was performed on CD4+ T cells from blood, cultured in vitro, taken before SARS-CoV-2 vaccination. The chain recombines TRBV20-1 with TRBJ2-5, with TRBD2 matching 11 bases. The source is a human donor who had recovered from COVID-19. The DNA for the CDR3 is TGCAGTGCTCCCCCGAGGTCTAGCGGGGGGACCGGAGAGACCCAGTACTTT. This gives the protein CSAPPRSSGGTGETQYF.